This TCR beta chain was recorded in a study of shared clonotypes between healthy human individuals. The study's findings and limits: It was anticipated that sequencing depth would influence how many clonotypes donors shared.

The V end was cut by 1 base, the J end by 0 bases, with 3 bases between. CDR1 SEHNR and CDR2 FQNEAQ come from the germline V gene (reference sequence). CDR3 length: 13 residues. Concerning this clone: As yet, its antigen is unknown. A far more abundant clone sits one base away, making this likely a read error. The sample contains more than one DNA sequence encoding this CDR3.

Adult donors, all healthy and HIV-negative, had no recent acute infections or vaccinations. This table comes from immunoSEQ multiplex PCR, and its TCRdb copy is limited to in-frame clones, with some not included. The repertoire includes some 1 million clones, approximately 72% of them detected once, and about 1.5% sits in the top ten. The chain carries TRBV7-9 and TRBJ1-1; the D is unclear. The source of this sequence is a man younger than 35 in good health. Sequenced sample: memory CD4+ T cells sorted from blood. Subset given: CD45RA-negative fraction. CDR3 in DNA: TGTGCCAGCAGCTTAGGCATGAACACTGAAGCTTTCTTT. Its translation: CASSLGMNTEAFF.